This TCR beta chain emerged from a study of T cells in Graves' hyperthyroidism and ophthalmopathy (dated by TCRdb to about 2019). Turning to the overall study: Peripheral blood was collected at initial diagnosis, before any treatment. After sampling, hyperthyroidism patients received methimazole starting at 30 mg daily, and ophthalmopathy patients received high-dose intravenous methylprednisolone. Prospective prediction of ophthalmopathy was tested in an independent validation cohort consisting of roughly 19 hyperthyroidism patients and around 16 patients who later progressed to ophthalmopathy. The paper describes TCR Vbeta CDR3 sequencing of 135 peripheral blood samples, made up of 43 ophthalmopathy patients, some 76 hyperthyroidism patients and 17 progressor patients. The 100 or so discovery patients were divided at random into training and test sets in a 7:3 ratio. A discovery cohort of about a hundred patients, roughly 45 with Graves' ophthalmopathy and about 60 with stable Graves' hyperthyroidism, was used to find distinguishing TCR V-J signatures. Thyroid tissue and blood T-cell repertoires from about six Graves' hyperthyroidism patients were also compared in the study. Paper-wide results and their limitations: Most expanded thyroid clonotypes (frequency above 0.001) were also detected in blood, suggesting blood repertoires may reflect thyroid immune responses. No statistical method was used to fix the sample size in advance, and group allocation was not hidden from the investigators. In validation, progression to ophthalmopathy was predicted by the model with almost 71% sensitivity and under 85% specificity, a median of roughly 6.4 months before onset. A 13 V-J signature model separated ophthalmopathy from stable hyperthyroidism, with roughly 88% sensitivity and 81% to 83% specificity in cross-validation and 80%/75% in testing.

The TCR beta CDR3 regions were amplified from RNA transcripts. A first-round RT-PCR of the TCR CDR3 used the HTBI primer set with the Qiagen OneStep RT-PCR kit. The libraries were constructed in a second round of multiplex PCR and then size-selected and purified. Sequencing of the libraries was done on an Illumina HiSeq2000 using paired-end 100 bp reads. In the source study's methods: SOAPnuke was used to process the raw data, removing reads that contained adapters or uncalled bases, had a mean Phred below 15, or lacked an exact match to the constant primer or identifier. High-quality paired reads were merged using COPE v1.2.5, and each unique nucleotide sequence was defined as a clonotype. Clonotypes were aligned to IMGT TRBV, TRBD and TRBJ reference segments using MiTCR v1.1. The analysis included only V-J combinations with a frequency above 0.0001, which together covered 99% to 99.2% of the repertoires. A TCS score was defined as the ratio between F50 (clonal expansion) and ExV (chaos), using BLOSUM62-based TCRdist between CDR3 peptides within each V-J. Welch's t-statistics and random forest reduced roughly 500 V-J features to 13, which were used in a naive Bayes classifier (R e1071). TCRdb took the public reads, trimmed them with fastp at Q25, ran MiXCR for clone calling and kept in-frame beta chains. All rows with the same CDR3 protein become a single entry with the most common DNA and genes. TCRdb, rather than the study authors, made the V and J calls. The sample yields about 580,000 distinct CDR3 sequences; approximately 15% were counted once. The biggest ten clones account for 5% to 7% of the sample.

The CDR3 sequence holds 13 residues, the cysteine and phenylalanine included. Of all the DNA, just the CDR3 is kept, 39 bases in frame from base 1. V is clipped by 1 base and J by 5 bases, and the sequence between their germline boundaries is 7 bases long. The CDR1 and CDR2 encoded by the germline V gene (reference sequence) are LGHDT and YNNKEL. The table lists this clonotype with a few counts. Its antigen is currently not known. No much larger clonotype is one base removed from it; base qualities were not supplied. The hyperthyroidism patients were between 18 and 65 years old and newly diagnosed, with a disease duration of less than 2 months. Any patient with an uncontrolled infection, another autoimmune disease, pregnancy or lactation was excluded. Clinical symptoms, serum thyroxine and TRAb, thyroid ultrasound, and orbital computed tomography formed the basis for the diagnoses. For progressor patients, blood was drawn at the first diagnosis of hyperthyroidism, before any ophthalmopathy symptoms had appeared. Ficoll-Paque density gradient centrifugation was used to isolate PBMCs from about 9.4 ml of fresh peripheral blood. Progressor patients were initially diagnosed with Graves' hyperthyroidism and developed ophthalmopathy during follow-up. Trizol reagent was used to extract total RNA, and RNA quality was then checked on an Agilent 2100 Bioanalyzer.

The receptor was derived from a woman aged 25-40 years with Graves' hyperthyroidism that later progressed to Graves' ophthalmopathy. The rearrangement combines TRBV3-1 with TRBJ2-3, with the D gene not clear enough to name. The sequenced material came from blood. The nucleotide sequence is given as TGTGCCAGCAGCCAAGGCAGGCTAGATACGCAGTATTTT. This translates into CASSQGRLDTQYF.